Below are 14 T cell receptor beta chains sequenced from a single sample in a study of PD-1 blockade in mismatch repair-deficient tumors. Sequenced by immunoSEQ multiplex PCR; TCRdb stores in-frame clones only, minus some. The data show some 120,000 clones, with 60% to 85% seen just once and 4.5% to 5.5% held by the top ten. The specimen was peripheral blood, collected 60 weeks after starting pembrolizumab. The receptors were sampled from an adult with mismatch repair-deficient cancer.

For the CDR3, the DNA is TGTGCCAGCAGCTTTAACTACGAGCAGTACTTC. As protein: CASSFNYEQYF. The chain employs TRBV5-4 and TRBJ2-7; D remains ambiguous. CDR1 is SGHNT and CDR2 is YYREEE in the germline V gene (reference sequence). The CDR3 has 11 amino acids. V dropped 2 bases and J dropped 3 bases, with 3 bases sitting between them.

A few counts support this clone. V gene TRBV7-2 combines with J gene TRBJ2-2, with unresolved D. From germline, CDR1 is SGHTA and CDR2 FQGNSA. Trimming took 4 bases from V and 0 from J, leaving 6 bases between them. The CDR3 sequence is 14 residues long. CDR3: CASSSNPNTGELFF. DNA for the CDR3: TGTGCCAGCAGCTCAAACCCGAACACCGGGGAGCTGTTTTTT.

V is TRBV7-9 and J is TRBJ2-5; 8 bases fit TRBD2. The germline CDR1 and CDR2 sequences are SEHNR and FQNEAQ (reference sequence). The CDR3 length is 19 residues. After removal of 4 bases from V and 5 bases from J, the junction contained 21 bases not matched to a gene. CDR3: CASSSERERSSGLKETQYF. CDR3 DNA sequence: TGTGCCAGCAGCTCTGAGCGGGAGAGATCGTCTGGGTTAAAGGAGACCCAGTACTTC.

The count of this clone is one. The chain couples TRBV5-1 to TRBJ1-2; 11 positions agree with TRBD1. V shed 6 bases, J shed 4 bases, and the junction held 8 bases outside the gene matches. The CDR3 contains 15 residues. CDR1 and CDR2 (germline): SGHRS, YFSETQ. The CDR3 is CASTLGTGGSYGYTF. DNA for the CDR3: TGCGCCAGCACCCTGGGGACAGGGGGGAGCTATGGCTACACCTTC.

The chain employs TRBV19 and TRBJ2-5; maybe TRBD2 (5 bases). CDR1 is LNHDA, CDR2 SQIVND, per germline (reference sequence). The CDR3 is 14 amino acids. V was trimmed by 10 bases and J by 4 bases, leaving 19 bases between them. In DNA form, the CDR3 reads TGTGCCACCCCCCCGGGGTGGGCGGGAGAGACCCAGTACTTC. It codes for CATPPGWAGETQYF.

This clone showed up just once. V gene TRBV19 combines with J gene TRBJ2-7; D is possibly TRBD2 (6 bases). V was cut by 6 bases and J by 0 bases, with 15 bases left in between. The CDR3 extends over 15 amino acids. Germline loops: CDR1 LNHDA, CDR2 SQIVND (reference sequence). The CDR3 region has the DNA TGTGCCAGTAGATCCGGTGCGGGGAGCTCCTACGAGCAGTACTTC. Its protein product is CASRSGAGSSYEQYF.

This clone was observed a handful of times. CDR3 region: CASSRDRARAGVNEQFF. CDR3 DNA sequence: TGTGCCAGCAGTAGGGACAGGGCGAGGGCGGGGGTCAATGAGCAGTTCTTC. The chain employs TRBV27 and TRBJ2-1; 9 bases fit TRBD1. Germline V gene lookup returns CDR1 MNHEY and CDR2 SMNVEV (reference sequence). The junction had 14 bases not matched to a gene; V was cut back by 5 bases and J by 6 bases. The CDR3 has 17 residues.

This clone was observed a single time. The gene calls are TRBV5-4 and TRBJ2-1; TRBD2 agrees at 12 bases. The CDR3 is 18 residues long. Germline V gives CDR1 SGHNT, CDR2 YYREEE (reference sequence). Trimming cost V 0 bases and J 2 bases; bases outside gene matches: 6. CDR3 sequence (DNA): TGTGCCAGCAGCTTGGATGGACTAGCGGGATCCGCCTACAATGAGCAGTTCTTC. Translated: CASSLDGLAGSAYNEQFF.

For the CDR3, the DNA is TGTGCCAGCAGCTTAGCGCTCCCGGGACATGGTTCGGATACGCAGTATTTT. This encodes CASSLALPGHGSDTQYF. The chain carries TRBV7-6 and TRBJ2-3, with D possibly matching TRBD1 (6 bases). The germline CDR1 and CDR2 sequences are SGHVS and FNYEAQ. V was shortened by 0 bases and J by 6 bases, with 19 bases between the two germline ends. CDR3 length equals 17 residues.

This chain joins TRBV11-3 and TRBJ1-1, with TRBD1 matching over 7 bases. The CDR3 runs 14 residues. The V gene's germline CDR1 is SGHNT and CDR2 YENEEA. V was clipped by 5 bases and J by 0 bases; unmatched bases: 3. The CDR3 reads CASSRGTVNTEAFF. The CDR3 DNA follows: TGTGCCAGCAGCAGGGGGACAGTGAACACTGAAGCTTTCTTT.

This chain uses TRBV5-1 with TRBJ2-3; TRBD2 might be the D (5 bases). Per germline, CDR1 SGHRS and CDR2 YFSETQ. V lost 0 bases to trimming and J lost 0 bases, with 8 bases between them. CDR3 length: 15 residues. The CDR3 spells CASSLDGGSTDTQYF. Written as DNA, the CDR3 is TGCGCCAGCAGCTTGGATGGCGGGAGCACAGATACGCAGTATTTT.

This chain links TRBV19 with TRBJ1-1, with D hard to call. The CDR3 extends over 14 amino acids. V was pared by 6 bases and J by 1 base, with 12 bases between. The germline V gene has CDR1 LNHDA and CDR2 SQIVND (reference sequence). CDR3 bases: TGTGCCAGTAGCACACAACAGAGGAACACTGAAGCTTTCTTT. It codes for CASSTQQRNTEAFF.

For this clone: One end of the junction varies from germline; a read error may be responsible. V gene TRBV7-7 combines with J gene TRBJ2-5; possible D gene TRBD1, 7 bases. The CDR3 consists of 15 residues. Germline loops: CDR1 SSHAT, CDR2 FNYEAQ (reference sequence). The CDR3: CASSPAGQNQETQYF. The CDR3 coding sequence is TGTGCTAGCAGCCCTGCGGGACAGAACCAAGAGACCCAGTACTTC.

This clone was seen a few times. This chain uses TRBV6-5 with TRBJ2-2, with D uncertain. Germline V lookup: CDR1 MNHEY, CDR2 SVGAGI. Trimming removed 6 bases from V and 5 bases from J, with 16 bases in between. This CDR3 spans 15 amino acids. CDR3 sequence reads: CASSYHYTETGELFF. Here the CDR3 DNA reads TGTGCCAGCAGCTACCATTACACGGAGACCGGGGAGCTGTTTTTT.